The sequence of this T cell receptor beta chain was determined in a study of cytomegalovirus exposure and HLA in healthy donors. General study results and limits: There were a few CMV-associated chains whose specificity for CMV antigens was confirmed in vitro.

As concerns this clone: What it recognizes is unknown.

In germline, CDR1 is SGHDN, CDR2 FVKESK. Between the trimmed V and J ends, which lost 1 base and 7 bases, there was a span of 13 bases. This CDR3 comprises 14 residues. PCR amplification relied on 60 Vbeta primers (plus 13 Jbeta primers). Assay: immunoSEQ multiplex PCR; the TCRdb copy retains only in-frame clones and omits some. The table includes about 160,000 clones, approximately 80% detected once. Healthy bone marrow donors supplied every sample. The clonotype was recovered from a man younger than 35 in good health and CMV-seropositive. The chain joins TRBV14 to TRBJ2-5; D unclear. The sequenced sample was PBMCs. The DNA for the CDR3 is TGTGCCAGCAGCCAAGCGAATCTCAGAGGGACCCAGTACTTC. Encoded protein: CASSQANLRGTQYF.